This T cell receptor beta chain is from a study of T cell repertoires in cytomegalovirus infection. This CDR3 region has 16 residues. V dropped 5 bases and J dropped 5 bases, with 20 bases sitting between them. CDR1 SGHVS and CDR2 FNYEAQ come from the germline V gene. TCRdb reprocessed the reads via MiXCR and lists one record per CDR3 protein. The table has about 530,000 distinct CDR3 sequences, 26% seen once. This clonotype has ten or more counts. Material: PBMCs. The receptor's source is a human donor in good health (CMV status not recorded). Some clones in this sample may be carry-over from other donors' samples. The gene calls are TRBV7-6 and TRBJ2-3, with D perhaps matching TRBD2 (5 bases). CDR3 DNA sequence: TGTGCCAGCAGCGTCCGGGCGTCTAGCACCCTAGATACGCAGTATTTT. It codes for CASSVRASSTLDTQYF.